These 18 T cell receptor beta chains share one sample of origin, sequenced in a study of CD8 T cells in ankylosing spondylitis. Via MiXCR, TCRdb re-called the 5' RACE reads, giving one row per CDR3 protein. The data contain 250,000 to 300,000 distinct CDR3 sequences, roughly 20% of them singletons. Sample: blood, either unsorted or a sorted T cell fraction (not recorded which). These receptors came from a male donor with ankylosing spondylitis or in good health (not recorded which).

This clonotype appeared many times. The chain recombines TRBV12-3 or TRBV12-4 with TRBJ2-7, with no clear D. V lost 3 bases and J 4 bases, leaving 10 bases between the germline ends. CDR3 length: 13 amino acids. The chain's CDR3 is CASSFSGTYEQYV. The CDR3 nucleotides are TGTGCCAGCAGTTTCAGTGGCACTTACGAGCAGTACGTC.

In this sample, this clonotype turned up a few times. J is TRBJ2-3 and V is TRBV11-2; a weak D match, TRBD2 (6 bases). The CDR3 runs 15 residues. The germline V and J ends were trimmed by 3 bases and 1 base, with 11 bases remaining between them. In germline, CDR1 is SGHAT, CDR2 FQNNGV. In DNA form, the CDR3 reads TGTGCCAGCAGCTTCGGGCGGGGTGGCACAGATACGCAGTATTTT. Translated, it gives CASSFGRGGTDTQYF.

This clonotype was observed a handful of times. The V call is TRBV5-6, the J call TRBJ2-3; D might be TRBD1 (5 bases). The CDR3 covers 14 residues. V gave up 1 base and J gave up 3 bases, with 9 bases separating them. Germline values: CDR1 SGHDT, CDR2 YYEEEE. The CDR3 protein is CASSLQQGTDTQYF. In DNA, the CDR3 is TGTGCCAGCAGCTTGCAGCAGGGAACAGATACGCAGTATTTT.

The CDR3 spells CAISENGAYTGELFF. As DNA, the CDR3 is TGTGCCATATCGGAGAACGGCGCGTACACCGGGGAGCTGTTTTTT. J is TRBJ2-2 and V is TRBV10-3; no firm D call. Germline lookup yields CDR1 ENHRY and CDR2 SYGVKD. V was pared by 9 bases and J by 3 bases, with 17 bases between. The CDR3 length is 15 residues.

This clonotype was recorded many times. The V call is TRBV28, the J call TRBJ2-1; the match to TRBD2 covers 9 bases. Germline loops: CDR1 MDHEN, CDR2 SYDVKM. Unmatched junction bases numbered 5, after V lost 8 bases and J lost 0 bases. This CDR3 comprises 15 residues. The CDR3 bases are TGTGCCAGCGCTAGCGGGAAATACTCCTACAATGAGCAGTTCTTC. Translating gives CASASGKYSYNEQFF.

This clonotype was detected a few times. V is TRBV12-3 or TRBV12-4 and J is TRBJ1-5, with D possibly being TRBD1 (6 bases). The CDR3 is made up of 17 amino acids. V lost 4 bases and J 7 bases, leaving 23 bases between the germline ends. The CDR3 spells CASSSTKTTGNFQPQHF. In nucleotides, the CDR3 is TGTGCCAGCAGTTCCACAAAAACTACAGGGAACTTCCAGCCCCAGCATTTT.

This clonotype was seen a handful of times. This chain connects TRBV12-3 or TRBV12-4 to TRBJ2-7, with TRBD1 matching 9 bases. This CDR3 region has 13 residues. The trim removed 6 bases at V and 4 bases at J, leaving 4 bases unmatched. The CDR3 region is CASSHGQGYEQYV. The CDR3 DNA reads TGTGCCAGCAGCCACGGACAGGGGTACGAGCAGTACGTC.

Ten or more counts support this clonotype. The J gene is TRBJ1-6, the V gene TRBV5-1; D perhaps matches TRBD1 (6 bases). Trimming stripped 0 bases from V and 9 bases from J, with 7 bases between. The CDR3 length is 13 residues. CDR1 SGHRS and CDR2 YFSETQ come from the germline V gene. The CDR3 DNA reads as TGCGCCAGCAGCTTGGCAGGGGTTTCACCCCTCCACTTT. Translated: CASSLAGVSPLHF.

V gene TRBV6-6 combines with J gene TRBJ2-1; possible D gene TRBD2, 6 bases. This CDR3 is built from 11 residues. Trimming cost V 7 bases and J 9 bases, with 10 bases left between them. Germline V gives CDR1 MNHNY, CDR2 SVGAGI (reference sequence). For the CDR3, the DNA is TGTGCCAGCAAAATGGGGGGTGAGCAGTTCTTC. The encoded protein is CASKMGGEQFF.

This chain links TRBV13 with TRBJ2-7; D ambiguous. The CDR3 is made up of 11 amino acids. V was trimmed by 1 base and J by 5 bases, leaving 3 bases between them. From germline, CDR1 is PRHDT and CDR2 FYEKMQ (reference sequence). The DNA for the CDR3 is TGTGCCAGCAGCTTAGCGGACGAGCAGTACGTC. Amino acid sequence: CASSLADEQYV.

At least ten counts were recorded for this clonotype. J is TRBJ1-1 and V is TRBV5-1; unclear D gene. Germline CDR1 reads SGHRS; CDR2 reads YFSETQ. V lost 0 bases and J lost 2, with 14 bases in between. The CDR3 consists of 16 residues. The CDR3 sequence: CASSLGVGHLNTEAFF. CDR3 in DNA: TGCGCCAGCAGCTTGGGAGTCGGGCACCTCAACACTGAAGCTTTCTTT.

In its sample, this clonotype was seen a few times. The rearrangement uses TRBV5-1 and TRBJ1-1; D unclear. Trimming shortened V by 1 base and J by 1 base, and 11 bases separated the two germline ends. Germline CDR1 is SGHRS and CDR2 is YFSETQ. This CDR3 is built from 15 residues. In DNA form, the CDR3 reads TGCGCCAGCAGCTTGATTGGGATGGGGAACACTGAAGCTTTCTTT. Protein sequence: CASSLIGMGNTEAFF.

This clonotype was recorded at least ten times. This chain joins TRBV7-8 and TRBJ2-7; the match to TRBD2 covers 14 bases. This CDR3 spans 18 amino acids. The V and J ends lost 4 bases and 0 bases, in that order; junction bases with no gene match: 8. Germline CDR1 and CDR2: SGHVS and FQNEAQ. The CDR3 is CASSSAGTSGRFSYEQYV. The CDR3 bases are TGTGCCAGCAGCTCCGCCGGGACTAGCGGGAGATTCTCCTACGAGCAGTACGTC.

This clonotype occurred many times. This chain connects TRBV25-1 to TRBJ1-3; possibly TRBD1 for D (5 bases). The ends were cut back, 7 bases at V and 3 bases at J, with 16 bases in the middle. The CDR3 length is 15 residues. Per germline, CDR1 MGHDK and CDR2 SYGVNS. Here the CDR3 DNA reads TGTGCCAGCATTTATCCTCGGACATATGGAAACACCATATATTTT. Amino acid sequence: CASIYPRTYGNTIYF. The full variable domain, with the rest looked up from reference TRBV25-1 and TRBJ1-3, is EADIYQTPRYLVIGTGKKITLECSQTMGHDKMYWYQQDPGMELHLIHYSYGVNSTEKGDLSSESTVSRIRTEHFPLTLESARPSHTSQYLCASIYPRTYGNTIYFGEGSWLTVV.

V gene TRBV12-3 or TRBV12-4 combines with J gene TRBJ1-5; no clear D. Trimming removed 3 bases from V and 5 bases from J, with 8 bases in between. The CDR3 loop spans 13 amino acids. The CDR3 DNA follows: TGTGCCAGCAGTTTTGACTCGGATCAGCCCCAGCATTTT. Translating it yields CASSFDSDQPQHF.

This rearrangement joins TRBV7-6 to TRBJ2-7; D is perhaps TRBD2 (6 bases). Germline CDR1 SGHVS, CDR2 FNYEAQ. Trimming took 6 bases from V and 0 from J, leaving 18 bases between them. The CDR3 length is 16 residues. CDR3 nucleotide sequence: TGTGCCAGCAGAGTAGCCCCAGGGACTCCCTCCTACGAGCAGTACGTC. Encoded protein: CASRVAPGTPSYEQYV.

This clonotype was counted only a few times. The rearrangement links TRBV12-3 or TRBV12-4 to TRBJ2-1, with a possible D match to TRBD1 (5 bases). The CDR3 has 13 amino acids. Trimming removed 4 bases at V and 3 bases at J, with 7 bases between. CDR3 region: CASSWTIYNEQFF. Here the CDR3 DNA reads TGTGCCAGCAGTTGGACAATCTACAATGAGCAGTTCTTC.

This clonotype was picked up a small number of times. The V call is TRBV5-6, the J call TRBJ2-7, with TRBD1 identical over 9 bases. Germline CDR1 and CDR2: SGHDT and YYEEEE. V dropped 5 bases and J dropped 7; count of bases not matched to a gene: 10. CDR3 length equals 14 residues. The CDR3 region has the DNA TGTGCCAGCAGGGCTGCGGGACAGGGCGGAGAGCAGTACGTC. It specifies CASRAAGQGGEQYV.